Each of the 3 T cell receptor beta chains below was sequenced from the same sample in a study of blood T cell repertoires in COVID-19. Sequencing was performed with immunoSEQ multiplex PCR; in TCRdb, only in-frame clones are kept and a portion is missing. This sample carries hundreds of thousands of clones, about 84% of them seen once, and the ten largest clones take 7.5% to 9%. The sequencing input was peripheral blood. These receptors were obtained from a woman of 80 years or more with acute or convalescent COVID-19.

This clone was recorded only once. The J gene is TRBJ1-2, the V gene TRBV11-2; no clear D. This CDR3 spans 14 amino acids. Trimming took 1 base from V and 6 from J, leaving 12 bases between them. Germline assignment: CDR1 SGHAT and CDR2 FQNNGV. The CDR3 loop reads CASSLVPLRNGYTF. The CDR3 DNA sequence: TGTGCCAGCAGCTTAGTTCCACTAAGGAATGGCTACACCTTC.

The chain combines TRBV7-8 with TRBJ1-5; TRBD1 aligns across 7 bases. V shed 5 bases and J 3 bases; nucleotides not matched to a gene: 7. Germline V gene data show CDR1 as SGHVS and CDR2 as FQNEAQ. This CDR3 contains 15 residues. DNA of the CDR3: TGTGCCAGCAGCGCCCTGACAGGGATCAATCAGCCCCAGCATTTT. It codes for CASSALTGINQPQHF.

CDR3 DNA: TGTGCCACCAGCCGGGACACTGAAGCTTTCTTT. Protein: CATSRDTEAFF. V usage is TRBV24-1 and J usage is TRBJ1-1; D is unclear. The V end was cut by 7 bases, the J end by 3 bases, with 5 bases between. Germline V gene data show CDR1 as KGHDR and CDR2 as SFDVKD. The length of the CDR3 is 11 residues.